This passage covers 2 T cell receptor beta chains from one sample sequenced in a study of blood T cell repertoires in COVID-19. Clones were sequenced by immunoSEQ multiplex PCR, and TCRdb holds only the in-frame ones, with some missing. The profile shows hundreds of thousands of clones, about 87% of them singletons. The specimen sequenced was PBMCs or T cells enriched from blood (not recorded which). These receptor sequences come from a man in his fifties or sixties who had been exposed to COVID-19.

The CDR3 DNA is TGCGCCAGCAGCCAAGAGGGACTAGCGGGAACAGATACGCAGTATTTT. It codes for CASSQEGLAGTDTQYF. V is TRBV4-1 and J is TRBJ2-3; 13 nucleotides align to TRBD2. The CDR3 loop spans 16 amino acids. V shed 0 bases, J shed 3 bases, and the junction held 0 bases outside the gene matches. CDR1 MGHRA and CDR2 YSYEKL come from the germline V gene.

This clone was seen once. The chain carries TRBV15 and TRBJ1-1; D is possibly TRBD1 (6 bases). Trimming stripped 8 bases from V and 2 bases from J, with 12 bases between. Germline V gives CDR1 LNHNV, CDR2 YYDKDF (reference sequence). This CDR3 has 13 amino acids. CDR3 in DNA: TGTGCCACCCGGACAGTAAGAAACACTGAAGCTTTCTTT. It encodes CATRTVRNTEAFF.